This TCR beta chain originates from a study of blood T cell repertoires in COVID-19. Study context: The samples span acute and convalescent COVID-19 from the United States, Italy and Spain. Sample material is recorded as cDNA or gDNA derived from T cells, B-cell-depleted T cells, or PBMCs.

In the original analysis: Reference gene primer amplification yielded estimated nucleated cell counts. Data came from immunoSEQ multiplex PCR; TCRdb stores just in-frame clones and leaves some out. The V and J calls and clone size are taken from that table; D and trimming were inferred from the DNA. The top ten hold around 6.9% of the sample, which has 200,000 or so clones, roughly 79% seen once. Sequenced input: peripheral blood. The receptor's source is a human donor with acute or convalescent COVID-19. The donor label of this sample is uncertain.

In nucleotides, the CDR3 is TGTGCCAGCAGCCAGGGACAGGGGGCGGCTAATGAAAAACTGTTTTTT. Amino acid sequence: CASSQGQGAANEKLFF. V gene TRBV5-4 combines with J gene TRBJ1-4; 12 positions agree with TRBD1. Germline-derived CDR1 and CDR2 are SGHNT and YYREEE (reference sequence). V shed 4 bases, J shed 3 bases, and the junction held 4 bases outside the gene matches. This CDR3 contains 16 residues. Full variable domain (outside the CDR3, taken from reference TRBV5-4 and TRBJ1-4): ETGVTQSPTHLIKTRGQQVTLRCSSQSGHNTVSWYQQALGQGPQFIFQYYREEENGRGNFPPRFSGLQFPNYSSELNVNALELDDSALYLCASSQGQGAANEKLFFGSGTQLSVL.